The T cell receptor (beta chain) under discussion was sequenced for a study of T cells after yellow fever vaccination (dated 2019 in TCRdb). Describing the broader study: The SMART-Seq v4 Ultra Low Input RNA kit was used to prepare libraries from fractions with low cell numbers. To follow T-cell clones before and after primary and booster YFV17D yellow fever vaccination, bulk TCR alpha and beta repertoires were sequenced over time. Two healthy male donors made up the cohort, one aged 18 to 29 years and the other aged 30 to 39 years. Blood samples were taken at several timepoints before and after primary and secondary immunization, and bulk PBMC replicates and cell subsets were isolated. The paper as a whole reports these results and caveats: A small share of clonotypes was detected in both CD4 and CD8 compartments, with the overlap likely arising from convergent recombination. The secondary T-cell response was found to be weaker but faster than the primary response, with a peak reached on day 5 rather than on day 15. Because abundant contaminating clonotypes from the bulk population could be contained in FACS-sorted repertoires, computational filtering was required. Only a couple of donors were included in the study, so the extent to which the findings can be generalized is limited. After the booster, most of the clones that had expanded following primary vaccination were detected again (just under 97% of CD4 and around 88% of CD8), which suggests that memory was broadly maintained.

Sequencing was performed on an Illumina NovaSeq 6000. TCR cDNA was made using 5'RACE template switching, a step that added a universal primer site and unique molecular identifiers. cDNA synthesis was primed from both the TCR alpha and TCR beta constant segments. Libraries were amplified in two PCR steps, with sample barcodes and sequencing adapters added in the second step. Sequencing of the libraries was done on either Illumina HiSeq 2500 (2x100 bp) or NovaSeq (2x150 bp). In the source study's methods: MIGEC handled demultiplexing of reads and collapsing into UMI consensus sequences, while MiXCR performed V(D)J alignment. Clonotypes responding to the vaccine were identified with edgeR on replicate PBMC samples, with the criteria of FDR below 0.01 and a log2 fold change above 5 up to day 15. Each bulk clonotype was labeled CD4 or CD8 based on which sequenced repertoire, CD4 or CD8, contained the clonotype at higher abundance. Using fastp trimming at Q25 and MiXCR clonotype assembly, TCRdb reanalyzed the public sequencing data and kept in-frame beta chains. When rows share a CDR3 protein, they turn into one entry using the most common DNA and genes. None of the V and J calls come from the authors' own analysis; TCRdb made them. The sample contains some 350,000 distinct CDR3 sequences, under 5% of them found a single time. Roughly 26% of the sample comes from the top ten.

In its sample, this clonotype was seen a few times. No cognate antigen has been identified for it. Base qualities are not at hand, and no much larger clone is one base apart. What this sample's treatment or condition label stands for: live attenuated yellow fever vaccine strain. At each blood-draw timepoint, two biological replicates of bulk PBMCs were collected. PBMCs were isolated from peripheral blood using a standard Ficoll-Paque protocol. RNA was extracted with TriZol from bulk PBMCs, CD4 and CD8 fractions, and dextramer-positive and dextramer-negative fractions. The CDR3 goes from the cysteine to the phenylalanine over 14 residues. The retained sequence is limited to the CDR3, 42 bases, with the frame set at the first base. In the germline V gene, CDR1 corresponds to LGHNA and CDR2 to YSLEER. Trimming at the junction amounts to 4 bases on V and 7 bases on J, and the germline ends lie 13 bases apart.

This sequence uses TRBV4-3 and TRBJ1-4, with the D gene too uncertain to name. The receptor's source is a young man who received the YFV17D yellow fever vaccine. The starting material was PBMCs, obtained 5 days after the yellow fever booster vaccination. The DNA sequence is as follows: TGCGCCAGCAGCCGTATTACCCTCGGTGAAAAACTGTTTTTT. It is translated as CASSRITLGEKLFF.